The 26 T cell receptor beta chains presented below share a single source sample, sequenced in a study of T cell responses to AZD1222 COVID-19 vaccine. Profiling relied on immunoSEQ multiplex PCR, and the TCRdb table lists in-frame clones only, not all of them. The sample lists under 150,000 clones; 70% to 90% were seen once. Material: peripheral blood, obtained 28 days after the second AZD1222 dose. All receptors come from an adult who received the AZD1222 COVID-19 vaccine.

The V and J genes are TRBV7-9 and TRBJ2-5; TRBD1 aligns across 10 bases. Germline CDR1 reads SEHNR; CDR2 reads FQNEAQ (reference sequence). V lost 11 bases to trimming and J lost 5 bases; unmatched junction nucleotides: 14. There are 15 residues in the CDR3. For the CDR3, the DNA is TGTGCCTGGGTTGAACCGGGACAGGGGACGGAGACCCAGTACTTC. Translating it yields CAWVEPGQGTETQYF.

V is TRBV5-8 and J is TRBJ2-7; 9 bases line up with TRBD1. Germline values: CDR1 SGHTS, CDR2 YDEGEE. The CDR3 loop spans 15 amino acids. Trimming cost V 1 base and J 7 bases; bases outside gene matches: 9. In DNA, the CDR3 is TGTGCCAGCAGCTTGTCCGGGACAGGGAGTAGGGAGCAGTACTTC. Translated, it gives CASSLSGTGSREQYF.

V gene TRBV7-8 combines with J gene TRBJ1-2; tentatively, D is TRBD1 (5 bases). V was pared by 2 bases and J by 8 bases, with 12 bases between. In germline, CDR1 is SGHVS, CDR2 FQNEAQ. CDR3 size: 13 residues. The CDR3 loop is CASSLSVGVGYTF. CDR3 bases: TGTGCCAGCAGCTTATCGGTGGGGGTAGGCTACACCTTC.

The chain combines TRBV11-1 with TRBJ2-5; TRBD1 agrees at 10 bases. Germline CDR1 is SGHAT and CDR2 is FQDESV (reference sequence). This CDR3 is 16 amino acids long. J gave up 5 bases and V 6 bases, and 12 bases lay outside the gene matches. The CDR3, as DNA: TGTGCCAGCAGTCCTGGGTCGGGACAGGGGTTTGAGACCCAGTACTTC. The encoded protein is CASSPGSGQGFETQYF.

V usage is TRBV15 and J usage is TRBJ2-7; the D gene could be TRBD1 or TRBD2 (5 bases each). The CDR3 runs 14 residues. In germline, CDR1 is LNHNV, CDR2 YYDKDF (reference sequence). Trimming pared 0 bases from V and 4 bases from J, leaving 10 bases between. CDR3 sequence reads: CATSRDEGNYEQYF. CDR3 coding DNA: TGTGCCACCAGCAGAGATGAGGGGAATTACGAGCAGTACTTC.

The chain links TRBV4-3 to TRBJ1-1; tentative D call: TRBD1 (6 bases). The V gene lost 2 bases and the J gene lost 5 bases, with 9 bases spanning the gap. Germline loops: CDR1 LGHNA, CDR2 YSLEER. This CDR3 comprises 13 residues. CDR3 in DNA: TGCGCCAGCAGCCAAACCCAGGGGACTGAAGCTTTCTTT. Translated: CASSQTQGTEAFF.

The V and J genes are TRBV9 and TRBJ1-6, with D possibly being TRBD1 (6 bases). CDR3 size: 15 residues. V lost 3 bases, J lost 10 bases, and 17 bases lay in between. Germline V lookup: CDR1 SGDLS, CDR2 YYNGEE. CDR3 in DNA: TGTGCCAGCAGCGCCGGAAACAGGGATTACTCACCCCTCCACTTT. This codes for CASSAGNRDYSPLHF.

This CDR3 reads CASSLSPGTEAFF. The CDR3 DNA sequence: TGCGCCAGCAGCTTGTCCCCAGGCACTGAAGCTTTCTTT. The rearrangement uses TRBV5-1 and TRBJ1-1; D gene unclear. The V gene's germline CDR1 is SGHRS and CDR2 YFSETQ. V was clipped by 1 base and J by 4 bases, with 8 bases between them. The CDR3 extends over 13 amino acids.

V is TRBV5-1 and J is TRBJ2-5, with a possible D match to TRBD2 (6 bases). CDR1 is SGHRS, CDR2 YFSETQ, per germline. The length of the CDR3 is 13 residues. V was shortened by 3 bases and J by 5 bases, with 11 bases between the two germline ends. The CDR3 DNA follows: TGCGCCAGCAGCTCCGGTGGGGGGGAGACCCAGTACTTC. The encoded protein is CASSSGGGETQYF.

The chain employs TRBV10-3 and TRBJ1-3; tentative D call: TRBD1 (6 bases). The CDR3 length is 15 residues. The germline V and J ends were trimmed by 3 bases and 3 bases, with 12 bases remaining between them. CDR1 and CDR2 from the germline V gene are ENHRY and SYGVKD. The CDR3 DNA reads TGTGCCATCAGTGAACGGGGGCAGGGTGGAAACACCATATATTTT. Amino acid sequence: CAISERGQGGNTIYF.

The V call is TRBV6-5, the J call TRBJ1-1, with TRBD1 identical over 9 bases. The CDR3 has 14 amino acids. V shed 2 bases and J 7 bases; nucleotides not matched to a gene: 5. Germline CDR1 reads MNHEY; CDR2 reads SVGAGI. CDR3 sequence: CASSYRRQGDEAFF. CDR3 nucleotides: TGTGCCAGCAGTTACCGGAGACAGGGGGATGAAGCTTTCTTT.

The chain combines TRBV6-2 or TRBV6-3 with TRBJ1-2; possible D gene TRBD1, 5 bases. This CDR3 region has 12 residues. Trimming removed 5 bases from V and 7 bases from J, with 11 bases in between. Germline V gene sequence: CDR1 MNHEY, CDR2 SVGEGT. DNA for the CDR3: TGTGCCAGCAGTGACCTGGGGGGTGGCTACACCTTC. As protein: CASSDLGGGYTF.

The chain joins TRBV15 to TRBJ2-1; TRBD1 agrees at 8 bases. The CDR3 sequence is 17 residues long. Germline V gene sequence: CDR1 LNHNV, CDR2 YYDKDF (reference sequence). With 5 bases clipped from V and 4 bases from J, the junction kept 13 bases outside the gene matches. CDR3 nucleotides: TGTGCCACCAGCCGTCCCGTACAGGGGGTCGTGTACAATGAGCAGTTCTTC. Translating it yields CATSRPVQGVVYNEQFF.

This clone appeared a few times. V gene TRBV28 combines with J gene TRBJ1-6; 8 bases are shared with TRBD1. Per germline, CDR1 MDHEN and CDR2 SYDVKM. Trimming took 2 bases from V and 10 from J; bases not matched to a gene: 7. The length of the CDR3 is 15 residues. Here the CDR3 DNA reads TGTGCCAGCAGTTTAGTGGACAGGGAAAACTCACCCCTCCACTTT. As protein: CASSLVDRENSPLHF.

This chain uses TRBV19 with TRBJ2-3, with 13 bases fitting TRBD2. This CDR3 has 16 residues. CDR1 and CDR2 (germline): LNHDA, SQIVND (reference sequence). V shed 4 bases and J 5 bases; nucleotides not matched to a gene: 6. CDR3 sequence: CASSTLLAGGVDTQYF. The CDR3 bases are TGTGCCAGTAGTACCCTACTAGCGGGGGGGGTAGATACGCAGTATTTT.

The chain employs TRBV7-3 and TRBJ2-6, with D maybe TRBD2 (6 bases). Trimming left V 3 bases short and J 2 bases short, with 8 bases between. The CDR3 covers 15 residues. From germline, CDR1 is SGHTA and CDR2 FQGTGA. CDR3 loop: CASSLGGAGANVLTF. CDR3 bases: TGTGCCAGCAGCTTGGGGGGAGCTGGGGCCAACGTCCTGACTTTC.

V is TRBV6-5 and J is TRBJ1-1, with 7 positions matching TRBD1. In germline, CDR1 is MNHEY, CDR2 SVGAGI. The CDR3 loop spans 13 amino acids. The J segment lost 5 bases and the V segment lost 10 bases, leaving 10 bases of the junction unmatched. The CDR3 bases are TGTGCCACCGCCCGACAGGGTTCGACTGAAGCTTTCTTT. Encoded protein: CATARQGSTEAFF.

The J gene is TRBJ1-1, the V gene TRBV29-1, with TRBD1 matching 10 bases. Germline CDR1 and CDR2: SQVTM and ANQGSEA. Germline trimming cut 7 bases from V and 4 bases from J; bases unmatched to any gene: 6. The CDR3 runs to 13 residues. CDR3 sequence: CSAATGGRTEAFF. The CDR3 DNA reads TGCAGCGCAGCGACAGGGGGCCGCACTGAAGCTTTCTTT.

V gene TRBV5-1 combines with J gene TRBJ1-5; the match to TRBD1 covers 7 bases. The CDR3 is made up of 14 amino acids. CDR1 SGHRS and CDR2 YFSETQ come from the germline V gene. The ends lost 7 bases at V and 0 bases at J; junction bases unmatched: 4. For the CDR3, the DNA is TGCGCCAGCTCAACAGGGGTTAGCAATCAGCCCCAGCATTTT. Translating gives CASSTGVSNQPQHF.

In the case of this clone: Sequence at one end of the junction differs from germline and may be a read error. The V gene is TRBV5-5, the J gene TRBJ2-1, with D perhaps TRBD2 (5 bases). This CDR3 comprises 13 residues. The germline gives CDR1 SGHKS, CDR2 YYEKEE (reference sequence). The CDR3 DNA reads TGTGCCAGCAGTTTGGCCGGGGACAATGAGCAGTTCTTC. Translated: CASSLAGDNEQFF.

The genes are TRBV19 and TRBJ1-2; tentatively, D is TRBD1 (6 bases). The V and J ends lost 10 bases and 5 bases respectively, with 17 bases between them. The germline V gene has CDR1 LNHDA and CDR2 SQIVND (reference sequence). This CDR3 region has 13 residues. The CDR3 loop is CATQDSGEYGYTF. The CDR3 nucleotides are TGTGCCACCCAAGACTCAGGGGAATATGGCTACACCTTC.

The DNA of the CDR3 is TGCGCCAGCAGCTTGGACGGGGCCCAAGAGACCCAGTACTTC. Protein: CASSLDGAQETQYF. This chain joins TRBV5-1 and TRBJ2-5; TRBD1 or TRBD2 may be the D gene (5 bases each). Germline CDR1 reads SGHRS; CDR2 reads YFSETQ. The CDR3 consists of 14 residues. With 0 bases removed from V and 1 base from J, the gap between germline ends came to 7 bases.

The chain uses TRBV29-1 and TRBJ2-3, with D tentatively TRBD1 or TRBD2 (5 bases each). The CDR3 totals 13 residues. Trimming took 8 bases from V and 4 from J, leaving 16 bases between them. Germline-derived CDR1 and CDR2 are SQVTM and ANQGSEA. The CDR3 here is CSTRDGLADTQYF. CDR3 DNA sequence: TGCAGCACCCGGGACGGACTGGCAGATACGCAGTATTTT.

This rearrangement joins TRBV6-2 or TRBV6-3 to TRBJ2-3; no firm D call. Between the trimmed V and J ends, which lost 3 bases and 6 bases, there was a span of 7 bases. The length of the CDR3 is 12 residues. Looked up from germline, CDR1 is MNHEY and CDR2 is SVGEGT. CDR3: CASSYNLDTQYF. The CDR3, as DNA: TGTGCCAGCAGTTATAATCTGGATACGCAGTATTTT.

This chain connects TRBV2 to TRBJ1-1, with 9 bases fitting TRBD1. The germline gives CDR1 SNHLY, CDR2 FYNNEI. The CDR3 has 16 residues. J gave up 0 bases and V 8 bases, and 10 bases lay outside the gene matches. CDR3 sequence reads: CASHEGGTGMNTEAFF. CDR3 sequence (DNA): TGTGCCAGCCACGAGGGGGGGACAGGGATGAACACTGAAGCTTTCTTT.

The chain links TRBV19 to TRBJ2-4; 11 nucleotides line up with TRBD2. Germline V gene data show CDR1 as LNHDA and CDR2 as SQIVND (reference sequence). The CDR3 length is 14 residues. Trimming at V came to 6 bases and at J to 8 bases, leaving 6 bases not matched to a gene. The CDR3 nucleotides read TGTGCCAGTAGACTAGCGGGGGCCCCGGACATTCAGTACTTC. Its translation is CASRLAGAPDIQYF. Based on the CDR3 plus reference TRBV19 and TRBJ2-4, the full variable domain is DGGITQSPKYLFRKEGQNVTLSCEQNLNHDAMYWYRQDPGQGLRLIYYSQIVNDFQKGDIAEGYSVSREKKESFPLTVTSAQKNPTAFYLCASRLAGAPDIQYFGAGTRLSVL.